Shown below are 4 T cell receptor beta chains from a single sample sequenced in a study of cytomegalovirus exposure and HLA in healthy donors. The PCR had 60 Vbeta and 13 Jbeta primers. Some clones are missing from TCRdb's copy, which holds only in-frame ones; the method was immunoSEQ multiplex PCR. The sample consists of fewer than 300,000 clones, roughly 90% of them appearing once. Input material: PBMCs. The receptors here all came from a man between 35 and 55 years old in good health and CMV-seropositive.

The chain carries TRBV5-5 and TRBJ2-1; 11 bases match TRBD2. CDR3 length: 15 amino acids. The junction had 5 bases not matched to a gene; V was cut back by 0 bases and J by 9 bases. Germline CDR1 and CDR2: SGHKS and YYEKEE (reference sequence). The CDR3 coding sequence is TGTGCCAGCAGCTTGGTAGCGGGAGGGCCTAGTGAGCAGTTCTTC. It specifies CASSLVAGGPSEQFF.

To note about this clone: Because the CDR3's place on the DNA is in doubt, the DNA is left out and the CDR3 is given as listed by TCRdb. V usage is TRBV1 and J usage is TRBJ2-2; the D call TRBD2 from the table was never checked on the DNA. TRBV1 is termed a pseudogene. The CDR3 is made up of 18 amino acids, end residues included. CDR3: CTSSQDLFGGGNTGELFF.

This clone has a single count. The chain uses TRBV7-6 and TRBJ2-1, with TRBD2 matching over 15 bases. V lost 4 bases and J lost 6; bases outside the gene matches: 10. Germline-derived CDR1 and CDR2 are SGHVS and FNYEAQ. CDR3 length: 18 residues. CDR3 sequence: CASSSGGRTSGRGNEQFF. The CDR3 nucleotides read TGTGCCAGCAGCTCAGGAGGTCGGACTAGCGGGAGGGGCAATGAGCAGTTCTTC.

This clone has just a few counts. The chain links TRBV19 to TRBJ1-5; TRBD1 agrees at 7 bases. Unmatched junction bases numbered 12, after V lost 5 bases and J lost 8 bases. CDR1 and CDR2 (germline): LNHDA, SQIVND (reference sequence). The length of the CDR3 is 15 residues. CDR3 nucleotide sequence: TGTGCCAGTAGTGTTATGGACAGGCGGCTAGAGCCCCAGCATTTT. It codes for CASSVMDRRLEPQHF.